The rows below give T cell receptor beta chains drawn from one sample of a study of T cell responses to AZD1222 COVID-19 vaccine. Using immunoSEQ multiplex PCR, the repertoire was profiled, and TCRdb retains in-frame clones only, with some absent. The table has 120,000 or so clones, 90% seen once. The specimen comprised peripheral blood, sampled on day 0 of AZD1222 vaccination. The receptors stem from an adult in good health. The CDR3 runs from the conserved cysteine through the conserved F or W. A D gene is named only where the DNA matches it firmly. Part of the rows lack a size; the others show once, few, many or a class for expanded clones.

j_gene,v_gene,abundance,d_gene,CDR3nt,CDR3aa
TRBJ2-4,TRBV3-1/TRBV3-2,NA,TRBD1,TGTGCCAGCAGTTACAGGGGGGTCAACATTCAGTACTTC,CASSYRGVNIQYF
TRBJ2-1,TRBV5-4,NA,NA,TGTGCCAGCAGCCCTCGAGGCGACGCTTTGCCCAATGAGCAGTTCTTC,CASSPRGDALPNEQFF
TRBJ1-1,TRBV21-1,NA,NA,TGTGCCAGCAGCAAAGTAAGACAGCAATCCACTGAAGCTTTCTTT,CASSKVRQQSTEAFF
TRBJ1-3,TRBV6-1,NA,TRBD1,TGTGCCAGCAGTGACTTACAGGGGGCCTCTGGAAACACCATATATTTT,CASSDLQGASGNTIYF
TRBJ2-3,TRBV10-1,NA,NA,TGCGCCAGCAGCGCCTCGGGAGCAGATACGCAGTATTTT,CASSASGADTQYF
TRBJ2-1,TRBV4-2,once,NA,TGTGCCAGCAGCGGCCAGTTAGGATTGGATGAGCAGTTCTTC,CASSGQLGLDEQFF
TRBJ2-2,TRBV7-9,NA,NA,TGTGCCAGCAGCGATACGAATCCGGCCGGGGAGCTGTTTTTT,CASSDTNPAGELFF
TRBJ2-7,TRBV4-1,NA,NA,TGCGCCAGCAGCCAAGGAGTAGCGCCGAGCTCCTACGAGCAGTACTTC,CASSQGVAPSSYEQYF
TRBJ1-1,TRBV6-5,NA,TRBD1,TGTGCCAGCAGCCTGACAGGGGCTACTGAAGCTTTCTTT,CASSLTGATEAFF
TRBJ2-7,TRBV28,NA,TRBD1,TGTGCCAGCAGTCCCTCGGGACAGGGCTACGAGCAGTACTTC,CASSPSGQGYEQYF
TRBJ2-3,TRBV18,NA,NA,TGTGCCAGCTCAACCGAGAGGGGCCGGACAGATACGCAGTATTTT,CASSTERGRTDTQYF
TRBJ2-6,TRBV19,NA,TRBD2,TGTGCCAGTAGCCAACGGACTAGCGGGGCGAGCTCTGGGGCCAACGTCCTGACTTTC,CASSQRTSGASSGANVLTF
TRBJ2-1,TRBV4-3,NA,TRBD2,TGCGCCAGCAGCCAAGTAGTTCTAGCGGGAGGGCTTCGTGAGCAGTTCTTC,CASSQVVLAGGLREQFF
TRBJ2-1,TRBV28,NA,NA,TGTGCCAGCAGTAAAGACTCCTTACGGGTCAATGAGCAGTTCTTC,CASSKDSLRVNEQFF
TRBJ1-5,TRBV5-1,NA,NA,TGCGCCAGCAGCTTTGGGGGGGTAGATCAGCCCCAGCATTTT,CASSFGGVDQPQHF
TRBJ2-7,TRBV28,once,NA,TGTGCCAGCAGCACGCTCTGGGGGGACACCCTCTACGAGCAGTACTTC,CASSTLWGDTLYEQYF
TRBJ1-3,TRBV5-1,NA,NA,TGCGCCAGCAGCTTGAACGGTGCCTCTGGAAACACCATATATTTT,CASSLNGASGNTIYF
TRBJ2-5,TRBV28,NA,NA,TGTGCCAGCAGGGGTAGAGCAGCAAACCAAGAGACCCAGTACTTC,CASRGRAANQETQYF
TRBJ1-2,TRBV6-2/TRBV6-3,NA,TRBD1,TGTGCCAGCAGTTACTCTAGGGACAGCCGGAACTATGGCTACACCTTC,CASSYSRDSRNYGYTF
TRBJ2-3,TRBV19,NA,NA,TGTGCCAGTAGCCCCCAGCCTTACACAGATACGCAGTATTTT,CASSPQPYTDTQYF
TRBJ2-1,TRBV28,NA,NA,TGTGCCAGCAGCCGACGACTCTCCTACAATGAGCAGTTCTTC,CASSRRLSYNEQFF
TRBJ1-4,TRBV6-5,NA,TRBD1,TGTGCCAGCAGTTACTCTCGGGACAGGAGAGAAAAACTGTTTTTT,CASSYSRDRREKLFF
TRBJ2-7,TRBV9,NA,NA,TGTGCCAGCAGCGAGGCCCTTGGGGCCGCGCAGTACTTC,CASSEALGAAQYF
TRBJ2-2,TRBV5-1,NA,TRBD2,TGCGCCAGCAGCTTGGATGGTGCGGGAGGAAACACCGGGGAGCTGTTTTTT,CASSLDGAGGNTGELFF
TRBJ1-3,TRBV18,NA,TRBD1,TGTGCCAGCTCACCTTTGGGACAGGGGGCTCCGGGAAACACCATATATTTT,CASSPLGQGAPGNTIYF
TRBJ2-7,TRBV5-1,NA,NA,TGCGCCAGCAGCTTGGCCCACCCCAGGGCGGACGAGCAGTACTTC,CASSLAHPRADEQYF
TRBJ2-2,TRBV27,NA,NA,TGTGCCAGCATTCGGGCATCGGGACTCTCAACCGGGGAGCTGTTTTTT,CASIRASGLSTGELFF
TRBJ2-4,TRBV19,NA,NA,TGTGCCAGTAGTATCGGACGGCTAGCCAAAAACATTCAGTACTTC,CASSIGRLAKNIQYF
TRBJ2-2,TRBV5-6,NA,NA,TGTGCCAGCAGCTTCTCACAGAGTATGGGCGGGGAGCTGTTTTTT,CASSFSQSMGGELFF
TRBJ2-7,TRBV5-5,NA,TRBD2,TGTGCCAGCAGCTTAGGGACTAGCGGCTCCTACGAGCAGTACTTC,CASSLGTSGSYEQYF
TRBJ2-3,TRBV3-1/TRBV3-2,NA,NA,TGTGCCAGCAGCCAAGACCGGCTAATCCCAGATACGCAGTATTTT,CASSQDRLIPDTQYF
TRBJ2-6,TRBV28,NA,NA,TGTGCCAGCAGTTTCTTAGCGACTGGGGCCAACGTCCTGACTTTC,CASSFLATGANVLTF
TRBJ2-7,TRBV28,NA,TRBD1,TGTGCCAGCAGTCGGACAGGGGGCGCCTACGAGCAGTACTTC,CASSRTGGAYEQYF
TRBJ1-2,TRBV28,NA,NA,TGTGCCAGCAGTTTAGTCGGTCCCTACTATGGCTACACCTTC,CASSLVGPYYGYTF
TRBJ1-4,TRBV9,NA,NA,TGTGCCAGCAGCGTAGGAGGGACGGCAACTAATGAAAAACTGTTTTTT,CASSVGGTATNEKLFF
TRBJ1-1,TRBV19,NA,NA,TGTGCCAGTAGGATTCTCGGAGCGGACGGGAACACTGAAGCTTTCTTT,CASRILGADGNTEAFF
TRBJ2-1,TRBV28,NA,TRBD2,TGTGCCAGCACGAGGGCTAGCGGGAACTACAATGAGCAGTTCTTC,CASTRASGNYNEQFF
TRBJ1-2,TRBV28,NA,NA,TGTGCCAGCAGCAATAAACCATATGGCTACACCTTC,CASSNKPYGYTF
TRBJ1-3,TRBV5-5,few,TRBD1,TGTGCCAGCAGCACGGGACAGTCCTCTGGAAACACCATATATTTT,CASSTGQSSGNTIYF
TRBJ1-4,TRBV28,NA,TRBD1,TGTGCCAGCAGTCCCGCCGGACAGGGTAATGAAAAACTGTTTTTT,CASSPAGQGNEKLFF
TRBJ2-5,TRBV5-1,NA,NA,TGCGCCAGCAGCTTCTCACGGGATCGGGAGACCCAGTACTTC,CASSFSRDRETQYF
TRBJ1-1,TRBV10-3,NA,TRBD1,TGTGCCATCAGATCGACAGGGACGAACACTGAAGCTTTCTTT,CAIRSTGTNTEAFF
TRBJ1-1,TRBV7-2,NA,NA,TGTGCCAGCAGCTTAGGGTGGCGGGGCACTGAAGCTTTCTTT,CASSLGWRGTEAFF
TRBJ2-5,TRBV3-1/TRBV3-2,NA,TRBD2,TGTGCCAGCAGCCAAGAGGGAGCGGGGCGACCCGAGACCCAGTACTTC,CASSQEGAGRPETQYF
TRBJ2-7,TRBV7-8,NA,TRBD1,TGTGCCAGCAGCGTAGACAGGGCGATCTCCTACGAGCAGTACTTC,CASSVDRAISYEQYF
TRBJ1-2,TRBV5-1,NA,NA,TGCGCCAGCAGCGTCCTAGGAGACTATGGCTACACCTTC,CASSVLGDYGYTF
TRBJ2-3,TRBV5-1,NA,NA,TGCGCCAGCAGCCCTGGCGCGGGCGGCACAGATACGCAGTATTTT,CASSPGAGGTDTQYF
TRBJ1-2,TRBV18,NA,NA,TGTGCCAGCTCACCCGAGGATAGGGAATATTCCTACACCTTC,CASSPEDREYSYTF
TRBJ1-2,TRBV5-4,NA,NA,TGTGCCAGCAGCCATCTACAGGCCTCCTATGGCTACACCTTC,CASSHLQASYGYTF
TRBJ2-5,TRBV18,NA,NA,TGTGCCAGCTCACCACTTGGCGGGGACGGGGAGACCCAGTACTTC,CASSPLGGDGETQYF
TRBJ2-7,TRBV29-1,NA,NA,TGCAGCGTTGAAATCGGACAGGGAGGGTACGAGCAGTACTTC,CSVEIGQGGYEQYF
TRBJ1-2,TRBV6-1,NA,TRBD1,TGTGCCAGCAGCTCTAGATTGACAGGGGGGTTTGGCTACACCTTC,CASSSRLTGGFGYTF
TRBJ1-4,TRBV19,NA,NA,TGTGCCAGTAGTATTCTCCACAGGCCTAATGAAAAACTGTTTTTT,CASSILHRPNEKLFF
TRBJ2-7,TRBV5-4,NA,NA,TGTGCCAGCAGCTTGGTGGGCACCAACTACGAGCAGTACTTC,CASSLVGTNYEQYF
TRBJ1-6,TRBV6-5,NA,NA,TGTGCCAGCAGCGGGGGGGGGCTACCCCTCCACTTT,CASSGGGLPLHF